The 18 T cell receptor beta chains below come from one sample, sequenced in a study of graft-versus-host responses after intestinal transplantation. Antigens of these TCRs are unknown. Method: immunoSEQ multiplex PCR; TCRdb's copy keeps in-frame clones and lacks some. The data contain fewer than 130,000 clones, roughly 95% of them seen just once; the ten biggest clones take up roughly 0.5%. Sequenced material: unstimulated CD8+ T cells sorted from spleen or lymph node cells, taken before intestinal transplant. The receptors shown here come from a human donor who received an intestinal transplant.

The chain recombines TRBV28 with TRBJ2-7; D ambiguous. The germline V and J ends were trimmed by 9 bases and 5 bases, with 14 bases remaining between them. The germline V gene encodes CDR1 MDHEN and CDR2 SYDVKM. The CDR3 extends over 12 amino acids. CDR3 protein: CASRKKSHEQYF. The CDR3 DNA reads as TGTGCCAGTCGTAAAAAGTCCCACGAGCAGTACTTC.

The rearrangement links TRBV19 to TRBJ2-2; D perhaps matches TRBD2 (5 bases). CDR3 size: 13 residues. Germline CDR1 reads LNHDA; CDR2 reads SQIVND (reference sequence). The ends were cut back, 4 bases at V and 4 bases at J, with 7 bases in the middle. CDR3 DNA sequence: TGTGCCAGTAGTACAGGACTCACCGGGGAGCTGTTTTTT. As protein: CASSTGLTGELFF.

The chain carries TRBV27 and TRBJ1-1; D is perhaps TRBD1 (5 bases). The CDR3 totals 20 residues. V dropped 0 bases and J dropped 8 bases, with 31 bases sitting between them. CDR1 and CDR2 from the germline V gene are MNHEY and SMNVEV (reference sequence). The CDR3 region has the DNA TGTGCCAGCAGTTTATCGGCAATGTTAATTCCGGGGCCCGCCAAGCGGGAAGCTTTCTTT. Translation gives CASSLSAMLIPGPAKREAFF.

This clone was detected only once. The genes are TRBV7-9 and TRBJ2-2; TRBD2 aligns across 8 bases. The CDR3 runs to 16 residues. Trimming cost V 1 base and J 5 bases; bases outside gene matches: 6. Germline V gene lookup returns CDR1 SEHNR and CDR2 FQNEAQ (reference sequence). CDR3 sequence reads: CASSLGDSGITGELFF. CDR3 nucleotides: TGTGCCAGCAGCTTAGGGGATAGCGGGATAACCGGGGAGCTGTTTTTT.

The J gene is TRBJ1-5, the V gene TRBV7-9; a weak D match, TRBD1 (6 bases). There are 14 residues in the CDR3. V was pared by 5 bases and J by 7 bases, with 15 bases between. CDR1 SEHNR and CDR2 FQNEAQ come from the germline V gene (reference sequence). CDR3 in amino acids: CASSPTGTQQPQHF. The CDR3 DNA reads as TGTGCCAGCAGCCCCACAGGGACCCAACAGCCCCAGCATTTT.

About this clone itself: Other DNA sequences in this specimen translate into the identical CDR3. The J gene is TRBJ2-7, the V gene TRBV6-5; maybe TRBD1 (6 bases). V dropped 2 bases and J dropped 1 base, with 6 bases sitting between them. The CDR3 sequence is 13 residues long. Germline lookup yields CDR1 MNHEY and CDR2 SVGAGI. CDR3 sequence (DNA): TGTGCCAGCAGTTACGGACAGTCCTACGAGCAGTACTTC. This gives the protein CASSYGQSYEQYF.

J is TRBJ2-7 and V is TRBV6-6, with D unresolved. CDR3 length: 13 amino acids. The germline CDR1 and CDR2 sequences are MNHNY and SVGAGI (reference sequence). V was pared by 8 bases and J by 1 base, with 12 bases between. In DNA, the CDR3 is TGTGCCAGCGCCAAAGGCCTGTCCTACGAGCAGTACTTC. Its protein is CASAKGLSYEQYF.

J is TRBJ2-1 and V is TRBV19; perhaps TRBD2 as D (5 bases). Trimming removed 4 bases at V and 6 bases at J, with 10 bases between. The CDR3 covers 13 residues. CDR1 LNHDA and CDR2 SQIVND come from the germline V gene (reference sequence). CDR3 bases: TGTGCCAGTAGTAACGGACTCGTCAATGAGCAGTTCTTC. Residues: CASSNGLVNEQFF.

The CDR3 reads CAWREDSEAFF. As DNA, the CDR3 is TGTGCCTGGAGGGAGGACAGTGAAGCTTTCTTT. V gene TRBV30 combines with J gene TRBJ1-1; a possible D gene is TRBD1 (6 bases). With 3 bases removed from V and 7 bases from J, the gap between germline ends came to 9 bases. The CDR3 sequence is 11 residues long. Germline CDR1 and CDR2: GTSNPN and SVGIG (reference sequence).

The chain couples TRBV2 to TRBJ2-1; 9 bases are shared with TRBD2. Germline V CDR1 and CDR2: SNHLY, FYNNEI. CDR3 length: 20 amino acids. V shed 2 bases and J 8 bases; nucleotides not matched to a gene: 22. CDR3 DNA sequence: TGTGCCAGCAGTGAAACGTCCGCCCTAGCGGGGTTTGGGACAGTCGATGAGCAGTTCTTC. Encoded protein: CASSETSALAGFGTVDEQFF.

The V gene is TRBV5-6, the J gene TRBJ1-5; D remains ambiguous. This CDR3 has 15 residues. V was shortened by 1 base and J by 5 bases, with 13 bases between the two germline ends. The germline gives CDR1 SGHDT, CDR2 YYEEEE. The CDR3, as DNA: TGTGCCAGCAGCTTGAAGGCGGCACCATATCAGCCCCAGCATTTT. Protein product: CASSLKAAPYQPQHF.

The chain employs TRBV4-1 and TRBJ1-2; D is possibly TRBD1 (6 bases). This CDR3 is 16 amino acids long. Deletions cut 1 base from V and 2 bases from J, with 14 bases between. Per the germline V gene, CDR1 is MGHRA and CDR2 is YSYEKL. The DNA for the CDR3 is TGCGCCAGCAGCCAAGGCAGGCAGGGGAAAAACTATGGCTACACCTTC. Translated, it gives CASSQGRQGKNYGYTF.

The chain joins TRBV2 to TRBJ2-7; D unresolved. The germline CDR1 and CDR2 sequences are SNHLY and FYNNEI. V lost 8 bases and J lost 7, with 18 bases in between. The CDR3 extends over 13 amino acids. The CDR3 protein is CASGASTLWEQYF. In DNA, the CDR3 is TGTGCCAGCGGAGCCTCCACCCTCTGGGAGCAGTACTTC.

The genes are TRBV15 and TRBJ2-1; D possibly corresponds to TRBD2 (5 bases). V lost 0 bases, J lost 7 bases, and 7 bases lay in between. Germline lookup yields CDR1 LNHNV and CDR2 YYDKDF (reference sequence). This CDR3 comprises 13 residues. The CDR3 sequence is CATSRDWENEQFF. The DNA of the CDR3 is TGTGCCACCAGCAGAGATTGGGAGAATGAGCAGTTCTTC.

The V gene is TRBV5-1, the J gene TRBJ1-3; the D is unclear. Per germline, CDR1 SGHRS and CDR2 YFSETQ. The V end lost 0 bases, the J end lost 0 bases, and 13 bases lay between the germline ends. There are 17 residues in the CDR3. The CDR3 region is CASSLGRALSSGNTIYF. The CDR3 coding sequence is TGCGCCAGCAGCTTGGGTAGGGCCTTGAGCTCTGGAAACACCATATATTTT.

The chain joins TRBV19 to TRBJ2-7, with no clear D. V lost 1 base and J 7 bases, leaving 14 bases between the germline ends. CDR3 size: 14 residues. Germline-derived CDR1 and CDR2 are LNHDA and SQIVND (reference sequence). CDR3 sequence reads: CASSIVADSREQYF. The DNA of the CDR3 is TGTGCCAGTAGTATAGTGGCAGACTCGCGGGAGCAGTACTTC.

The chain joins TRBV28 to TRBJ2-4; D ambiguous. This CDR3 region has 13 residues. CDR1 MDHEN and CDR2 SYDVKM come from the germline V gene. The V and J ends lost 7 bases and 0 bases respectively, with 7 bases between them. The CDR3 protein is CASMSGAKNIQYF. In DNA, the CDR3 is TGTGCCAGCATGTCGGGAGCCAAAAACATTCAGTACTTC.

V usage is TRBV6-1 and J usage is TRBJ1-5; D unclear. Trimming removed 4 bases from V and 4 bases from J, with 8 bases in between. From germline, CDR1 is MNHNS and CDR2 SASEGT. The CDR3 totals 13 residues. The CDR3 loop reads CASSGRQNQPQHF. CDR3 sequence (DNA): TGTGCCAGCAGTGGGAGACAAAATCAGCCCCAGCATTTT.